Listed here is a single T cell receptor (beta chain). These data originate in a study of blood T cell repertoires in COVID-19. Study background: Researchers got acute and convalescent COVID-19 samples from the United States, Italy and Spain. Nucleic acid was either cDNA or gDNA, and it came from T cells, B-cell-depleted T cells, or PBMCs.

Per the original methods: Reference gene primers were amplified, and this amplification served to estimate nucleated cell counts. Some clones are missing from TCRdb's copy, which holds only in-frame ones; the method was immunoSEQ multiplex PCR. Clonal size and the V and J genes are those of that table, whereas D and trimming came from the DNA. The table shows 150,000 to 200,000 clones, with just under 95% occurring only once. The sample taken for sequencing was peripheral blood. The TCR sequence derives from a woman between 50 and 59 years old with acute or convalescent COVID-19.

The CDR3 protein is CASRDRVPGYTF. The DNA of the CDR3 is TGTGCCAGCAGAGACAGGGTCCCTGGCTACACCTTC. The rearrangement joins TRBV19 to TRBJ1-2; 7 positions agree with TRBD1. The CDR3 is 12 residues long. After removal of 9 bases from V and 7 bases from J, the junction contained 8 bases not matched to a gene. CDR1 is LNHDA, CDR2 SQIVND, per germline (reference sequence).